A single TCR beta chain is shown here with its context. This sample stems from a study of blood T cell repertoires in COVID-19. TCRdb keeps only in-frame clones here, not all; method: immunoSEQ multiplex PCR. The table shows approximately 130,000 clones, with 83% occurring only once. Germline trimming cut 2 bases from V and 4 bases from J; bases unmatched to any gene: 4. Per germline, CDR1 SGHDT and CDR2 YYEEEE. The CDR3 covers 15 residues. This chain joins TRBV5-6 and TRBJ1-2, with 11 bases aligning to TRBD1. The source material was PBMCs or T cells enriched from blood (not recorded which). This TCR was recovered from a man aged 25 to 40 who had recovered from COVID-19. For the CDR3, the DNA is TGTGCCAGCAGCTTTTGGACAGGGGGCGTCTATGGCTACACCTTC. The encoded protein is CASSFWTGGVYGYTF.